This passage covers 9 T cell receptor beta chains from one sample sequenced in a study of blood T cell repertoires in COVID-19. Sequenced by immunoSEQ multiplex PCR; TCRdb stores in-frame clones only, minus some. The sample records some 380,000 clones, almost 90% being singletons. Sequences were obtained from peripheral blood. The receptors come from a man aged 18 to 30 with active or convalescent COVID-19.

The rearrangement uses TRBV7-2 and TRBJ1-6; 7 nucleotides align to TRBD1. Germline-derived CDR1 and CDR2 are SGHTA and FQGNSA. Trimming at V came to 6 bases and at J to 6 bases, leaving 5 bases not matched to a gene. The CDR3 contains 14 residues. The CDR3 loop is CASRQGQLNSPLHF. The CDR3 nucleotides read TGTGCCAGCAGGCAGGGACAGCTTAATTCACCCCTCCACTTT.

This clone turned up a few times. The V call is TRBV7-2, the J call TRBJ2-2; 11 nucleotides agree with TRBD1. Per the germline V gene, CDR1 is SGHTA and CDR2 is FQGNSA. The V segment lost 5 bases and the J segment 4 bases; nucleotides outside the gene matches: 3. The CDR3 runs 15 residues. CDR3 nucleotides: TGTGCCAGCAGCCGGGACAGGGGGGCCACCGGGGAGCTGTTTTTT. Its translation is CASSRDRGATGELFF.

This clone was detected only once. The chain has TRBV3-1 (or the pseudogene TRBV3-2) and TRBJ1-5, with TRBD1 matching over 7 bases. This CDR3 contains 12 residues. The V and J ends lost 2 bases and 13 bases, in that order; junction bases with no gene match: 5. Germline V gene data show CDR1 as LGHDT and CDR2 as YNNKEL (reference sequence). The CDR3 is CASSQRDSTQHF. CDR3 nucleotides: TGTGCCAGCAGCCAACGGGACAGTACTCAGCATTTT.

The rearrangement joins TRBV10-3 to TRBJ1-1; 8 bases match TRBD1. CDR1 is ENHRY, CDR2 SYGVKD, per germline. The CDR3 consists of 15 residues. The trim removed 4 bases at V and 2 bases at J, leaving 6 bases unmatched. CDR3 in DNA: TGTGCCATCAGTGGGGGACAGGCGAGAAACACTGAAGCTTTCTTT. Protein product: CAISGGQARNTEAFF.

The V call is TRBV25-1, the J call TRBJ1-1, with D perhaps matching TRBD1 (6 bases). CDR1 and CDR2 (germline): MGHDK, SYGVNS. The CDR3 spans 13 residues. Trimming shortened V by 3 bases and J by 7 bases, and 12 bases separated the two germline ends. CDR3 in amino acids: CASSEGADSEAFF. The CDR3 DNA reads as TGTGCCAGCAGTGAGGGGGCTGATAGTGAAGCTTTCTTT.

The chain is built from TRBV7-8 and TRBJ2-1, with TRBD2 matching over 9 bases. The CDR3 has 14 amino acids. CDR1 and CDR2 (germline): SGHVS, FQNEAQ. Germline trimming cut 6 bases from V and 3 bases from J; bases unmatched to any gene: 3. CDR3 in DNA: TGTGCCAGCAGGGCGGGGGGGGACTACAATGAGCAGTTCTTC. Protein sequence: CASRAGGDYNEQFF.

The chain has TRBV27 and TRBJ1-2; D gene uncertain. The germline V gene encodes CDR1 MNHEY and CDR2 SMNVEV (reference sequence). The CDR3 runs 14 residues. Trimming pared 8 bases from V and 4 bases from J, leaving 17 bases between. Written as DNA, the CDR3 is TGTGCCAGCGGCGTACGAGGGTCCTCCTATGGCTACACCTTC. It translates to CASGVRGSSYGYTF.

This clone showed up just a few times. The chain is built from TRBV7-8 and TRBJ1-6; no reliable D call. This CDR3 contains 13 residues. Germline assignment: CDR1 SGHVS and CDR2 FQNEAQ. The V gene lost 5 bases and the J gene lost 7 bases, with 9 bases spanning the gap. The DNA for the CDR3 is TGTGCCAGCAGCGCGTACGGGAATTCACCCCTCCACTTT. Amino acid sequence: CASSAYGNSPLHF.

V is TRBV12-3 or TRBV12-4 and J is TRBJ2-7, with a possible D match to TRBD1 (5 bases). The CDR3 runs 12 residues. V was cut by 3 bases and J by 5 bases, with 8 bases left in between. The CDR3: CASSFSGNEQYF. The CDR3 region has the DNA TGTGCCAGCAGTTTTTCAGGGAACGAGCAGTACTTC.